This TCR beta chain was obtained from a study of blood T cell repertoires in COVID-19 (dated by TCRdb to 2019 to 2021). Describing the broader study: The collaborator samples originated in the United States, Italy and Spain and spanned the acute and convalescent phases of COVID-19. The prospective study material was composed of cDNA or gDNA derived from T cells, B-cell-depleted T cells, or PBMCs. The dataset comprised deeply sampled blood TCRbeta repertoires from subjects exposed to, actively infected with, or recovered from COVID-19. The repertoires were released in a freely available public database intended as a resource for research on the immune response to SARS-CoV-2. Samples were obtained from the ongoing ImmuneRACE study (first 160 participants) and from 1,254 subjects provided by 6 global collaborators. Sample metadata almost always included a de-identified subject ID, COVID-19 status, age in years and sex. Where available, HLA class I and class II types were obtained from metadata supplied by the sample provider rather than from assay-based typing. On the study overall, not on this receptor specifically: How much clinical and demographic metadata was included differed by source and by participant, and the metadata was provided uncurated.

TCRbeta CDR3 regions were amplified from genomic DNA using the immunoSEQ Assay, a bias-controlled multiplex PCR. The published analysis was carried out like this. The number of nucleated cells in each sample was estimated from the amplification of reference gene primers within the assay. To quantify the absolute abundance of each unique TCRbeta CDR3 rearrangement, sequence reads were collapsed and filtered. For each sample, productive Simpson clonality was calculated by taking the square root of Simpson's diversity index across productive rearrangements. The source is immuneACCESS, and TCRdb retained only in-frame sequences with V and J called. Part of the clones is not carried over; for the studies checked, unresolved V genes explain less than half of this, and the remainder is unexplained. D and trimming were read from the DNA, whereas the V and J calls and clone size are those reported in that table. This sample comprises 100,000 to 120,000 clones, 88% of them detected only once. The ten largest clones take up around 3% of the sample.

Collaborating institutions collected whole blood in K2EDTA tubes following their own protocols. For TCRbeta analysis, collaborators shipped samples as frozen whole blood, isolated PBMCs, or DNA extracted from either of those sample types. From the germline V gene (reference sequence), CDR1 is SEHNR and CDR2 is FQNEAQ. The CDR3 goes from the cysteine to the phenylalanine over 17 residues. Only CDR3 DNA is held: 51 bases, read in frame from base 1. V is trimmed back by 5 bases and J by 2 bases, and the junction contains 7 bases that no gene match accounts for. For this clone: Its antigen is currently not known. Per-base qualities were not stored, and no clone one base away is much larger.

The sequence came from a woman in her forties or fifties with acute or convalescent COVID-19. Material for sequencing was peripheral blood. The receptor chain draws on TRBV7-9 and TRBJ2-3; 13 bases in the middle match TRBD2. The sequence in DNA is TGTGCCAGCAGCCCCCCCGGACTAGCGGGGGACACAGATACGCAGTATTTT. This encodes CASSPPGLAGDTDTQYF.